In its sample, the clone carrying this T cell receptor beta chain was seen a few times. The CDR3 extends over 12 amino acids. Per germline, CDR1 LGHNT and CDR2 FRNRAP. Trimming stripped 6 bases from V and 4 bases from J, with 9 bases between. The data derive from a study of blood T cell repertoires in COVID-19. As processed by the authors: Reference gene primer amplification gave nucleated cell count estimates. TCRdb's table, derived via immunoSEQ multiplex PCR, lists solely in-frame clones and lacks some. The V and J calls and clone size are taken from that table; D and trimming were inferred from the DNA. This sample has over 200,000 clones, with around four fifths found just once.

The V call is TRBV12-5, the J call TRBJ1-2; maybe TRBD1 (5 bases). The origin of this receptor is a woman over 75 with active or convalescent COVID-19. The source material was peripheral blood. CDR3 region: CASGPGGYGYTF. For the CDR3, the DNA is TGTGCTAGTGGCCCCGGGGGCTATGGCTACACCTTC.